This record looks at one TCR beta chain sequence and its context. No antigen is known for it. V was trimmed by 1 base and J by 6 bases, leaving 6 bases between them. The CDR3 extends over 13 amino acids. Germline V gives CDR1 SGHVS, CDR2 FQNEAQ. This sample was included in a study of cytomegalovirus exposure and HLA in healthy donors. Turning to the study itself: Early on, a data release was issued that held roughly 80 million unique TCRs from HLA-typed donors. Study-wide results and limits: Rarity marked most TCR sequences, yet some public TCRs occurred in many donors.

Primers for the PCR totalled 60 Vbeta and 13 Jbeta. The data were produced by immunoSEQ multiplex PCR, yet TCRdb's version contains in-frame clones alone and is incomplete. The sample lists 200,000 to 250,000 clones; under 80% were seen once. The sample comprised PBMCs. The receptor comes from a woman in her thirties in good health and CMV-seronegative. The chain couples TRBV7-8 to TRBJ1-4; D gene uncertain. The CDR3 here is CASSLVGDEKLFF. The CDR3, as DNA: TGTGCCAGCAGCTTAGTGGGAGATGAAAAACTGTTTTTT.